These T cell receptor beta chains were read from a single sample in a study of blood T cell repertoires in COVID-19. Generated by immunoSEQ multiplex PCR, the TCRdb table keeps only in-frame clones and is missing some. The data hold under 150,000 clones, with 90% observed a single time. Sequences were obtained from peripheral blood. Source of these receptors: a man aged 50-59 years with active COVID-19. CDR3s include the opening cysteine and the closing phenylalanine or tryptophan. D genes are given only for firm matches. Only part of the rows carry a size: once, few, many, or a class if the clone is expanded.

v_call: TRBV6-4
d_call: TRBD2
clone_size: -
j_call: TRBJ2-1
cdr3_nt: TGTGCCAGCAGTAGCGCGGGAGGGCCAAACAATGAGCAGTTCTTC
cdr3_aa: CASSSAGGPNNEQFF

v_call: TRBV21-1
d_call: -
clone_size: once
j_call: TRBJ1-5
cdr3_nt: TGTGCCAGGGGGGGGGCCTCGATTAGCAATCAGCCCCAGCATTTT
cdr3_aa: CARGGASISNQPQHF

v_call: TRBV9
d_call: TRBD2
clone_size: -
j_call: TRBJ2-2
cdr3_nt: TGTGCCAGCAGCGTAGCAGGACTAGCGGGAGTCGGTGACACCGGGGAGCTGTTTTTT
cdr3_aa: CASSVAGLAGVGDTGELFF

v_call: TRBV5-1
d_call: TRBD1
clone_size: -
j_call: TRBJ1-4
cdr3_nt: TGCGCCAGCAGCTCGACAGGGGTGGATGAAAAACTGTTTTTT
cdr3_aa: CASSSTGVDEKLFF

v_call: TRBV18
d_call: -
clone_size: -
j_call: TRBJ1-2
cdr3_nt: TGTGCCAGCTCACCCCTTGAGGACTATGGCTACACCTTC
cdr3_aa: CASSPLEDYGYTF

v_call: TRBV6-1
d_call: TRBD1
clone_size: -
j_call: TRBJ2-7
cdr3_nt: TGTGCCAGCAGTGAAGTCGGTACGGCAGGGGGCTCCGAGCAGTACTTC
cdr3_aa: CASSEVGTAGGSEQYF

v_call: TRBV3-1/TRBV3-2
d_call: TRBD2
clone_size: -
j_call: TRBJ2-1
cdr3_nt: TGTGCCAGCAGCCAAGATCGGCTAGCGGGGAGGATTGAGCAGTTCTTC
cdr3_aa: CASSQDRLAGRIEQFF

v_call: TRBV18
d_call: TRBD1
clone_size: -
j_call: TRBJ1-6
cdr3_nt: TGTGCCAGCTCACCTACGGACAGGTCGGGGAATTCACCCCTCCACTTT
cdr3_aa: CASSPTDRSGNSPLHF

v_call: TRBV9
d_call: -
clone_size: -
j_call: TRBJ2-1
cdr3_nt: TGTGCCAGCAGCAAAACCACCCCATCGGGGGAGCAGTTCTTC
cdr3_aa: CASSKTTPSGEQFF

v_call: TRBV5-6
d_call: -
clone_size: few
j_call: TRBJ2-5
cdr3_nt: TGTGCCAGCAGCTTGGCGGAGACCCAGTACTTC
cdr3_aa: CASSLAETQYF

v_call: TRBV11-3
d_call: TRBD1
clone_size: -
j_call: TRBJ2-2
cdr3_nt: TGTGCCAGCAGCCCATTAGGACAGGGAAACACCGGGGAGCTGTTTTTT
cdr3_aa: CASSPLGQGNTGELFF

v_call: TRBV6-1
d_call: TRBD1
clone_size: few
j_call: TRBJ1-2
cdr3_nt: TGTGCCAGCAGTGAATGGGGACAGGGGGTCGATGGCTACACCTTC
cdr3_aa: CASSEWGQGVDGYTF

v_call: TRBV3-1/TRBV3-2
d_call: TRBD1
clone_size: -
j_call: TRBJ1-2
cdr3_nt: TGTGCCAGCAGCCCCCTGACAGGGAGCCTCTATGGCTACACCTTC
cdr3_aa: CASSPLTGSLYGYTF

v_call: TRBV6-5
d_call: -
clone_size: -
j_call: TRBJ1-6
cdr3_nt: TGTGCCAGCAGTCCGACAGTCAGGAGGGATTCACCCCTCCACTTT
cdr3_aa: CASSPTVRRDSPLHF

v_call: TRBV19
d_call: -
clone_size: -
j_call: TRBJ2-1
cdr3_nt: TGTGCCAGTAGTATCGGGCAGGGGCGGCGCTCGGGTAATGAGCAGTTCTTC
cdr3_aa: CASSIGQGRRSGNEQFF

v_call: TRBV9
d_call: TRBD1
clone_size: few
j_call: TRBJ1-2
cdr3_nt: TGTGCCAGCACAGGGGGCGTTCTTGGCTACACCTTC
cdr3_aa: CASTGGVLGYTF

v_call: TRBV5-4
d_call: -
clone_size: -
j_call: TRBJ1-3
cdr3_nt: TGTGCCAGCAGCTTGGGGACAGTAGGAAACACCATATATTTT
cdr3_aa: CASSLGTVGNTIYF

v_call: TRBV19
d_call: -
clone_size: -
j_call: TRBJ1-5
cdr3_nt: TGTGCCAGTAGGCCGGGGGAAGTACCCAATCAGCCCCAGCATTTT
cdr3_aa: CASRPGEVPNQPQHF

v_call: TRBV5-1
d_call: -
clone_size: -
j_call: TRBJ2-5
cdr3_nt: TGCGCCAGCAGGTTTGATTCGGTACTTTTTAGGAGAGAGACCCAGTACTTC
cdr3_aa: CASRFDSVLFRRETQYF

v_call: TRBV5-1
d_call: TRBD1
clone_size: -
j_call: TRBJ2-4
cdr3_nt: TGCGCCAGCAGCTTGGAAAAGGGACAGGGGATGTACTTC
cdr3_aa: CASSLEKGQGMYF

v_call: TRBV24-1
d_call: -
clone_size: once
j_call: TRBJ2-3
cdr3_nt: TGTGCCACCAGTGATTTGAAGTTTGCGGGCACAGATACGCAGTATTTT
cdr3_aa: CATSDLKFAGTDTQYF

v_call: TRBV25-1
d_call: -
clone_size: -
j_call: TRBJ1-2
cdr3_nt: TGTGCCAGCAGCAGAGTCGAGGCCTATGGCTACACCTTC
cdr3_aa: CASSRVEAYGYTF

v_call: TRBV27
d_call: TRBD1
clone_size: -
j_call: TRBJ1-2
cdr3_nt: TGTGCCAGCAGCCAGGGACAGGGCCTCTATGGCTACACCTTC
cdr3_aa: CASSQGQGLYGYTF

v_call: TRBV11-3
d_call: TRBD2
clone_size: -
j_call: TRBJ2-1
cdr3_nt: TGTGCCAGCAGCTTAGTACTAGCGAGCTCCTACAATGAGCAGTTCTTC
cdr3_aa: CASSLVLASSYNEQFF

v_call: TRBV9
d_call: -
clone_size: -
j_call: TRBJ1-2
cdr3_nt: TGTGCCAGCAGCGTAGGTCTCGGCCAGACACACTCTAACTATGGCTACACCTTC
cdr3_aa: CASSVGLGQTHSNYGYTF

v_call: TRBV4-1
d_call: TRBD1
clone_size: -
j_call: TRBJ1-4
cdr3_nt: TGCGCCAGCAGCCAAGCAGGAGGGGGCTTGCGTGAAAAACTGTTTTTT
cdr3_aa: CASSQAGGGLREKLFF

v_call: TRBV19
d_call: -
clone_size: -
j_call: TRBJ1-6
cdr3_nt: TGTGCCAGTAGTAACGGGGGACCGGGAAATGATTCACCCCTCCACTTT
cdr3_aa: CASSNGGPGNDSPLHF

v_call: TRBV29-1
d_call: -
clone_size: -
j_call: TRBJ1-1
cdr3_nt: TGCAGCGTTGGTGAGCCTCGCGGGGGGGAAGCTTTCTTT
cdr3_aa: CSVGEPRGGEAFF

v_call: TRBV19
d_call: -
clone_size: -
j_call: TRBJ2-1
cdr3_nt: TGTGCCAGTAGCACCTTTGGGGCTTCCTCCTACAATGAGCAGTTCTTC
cdr3_aa: CASSTFGASSYNEQFF

v_call: TRBV29-1
d_call: -
clone_size: -
j_call: TRBJ1-5
cdr3_nt: TGCAGCGTTGGGGCAGGTAGCAATCAGCCCCAGCATTTT
cdr3_aa: CSVGAGSNQPQHF

v_call: TRBV5-8
d_call: -
clone_size: once
j_call: TRBJ2-1
cdr3_nt: TGTGCCAGCAGCCCGAGAGGGGGAGAAGGGTACAATGAGCAGTTCTTC
cdr3_aa: CASSPRGGEGYNEQFF

v_call: TRBV5-4
d_call: -
clone_size: once
j_call: TRBJ2-3
cdr3_nt: TGTGCCAGCAGCTTGGTCGCAGATTCAGATACGCAGTATTTT
cdr3_aa: CASSLVADSDTQYF

v_call: TRBV7-9
d_call: -
clone_size: -
j_call: TRBJ1-1
cdr3_nt: TGTGCCAGCAGCTTAGCAGTGGCAGTTGGCACTGAAGCTTTCTTT
cdr3_aa: CASSLAVAVGTEAFF

v_call: TRBV5-6
d_call: -
clone_size: -
j_call: TRBJ1-4
cdr3_nt: TGTGCCAGCAGCTGGGGGCGGGAGGAAAAACTGTTTTTT
cdr3_aa: CASSWGREEKLFF

v_call: TRBV19
d_call: -
clone_size: once
j_call: TRBJ1-1
cdr3_nt: TGTGCCAGTAGTATAAGGCAGGGGATAGTAACTGAAGCTTTCTTT
cdr3_aa: CASSIRQGIVTEAFF

v_call: TRBV5-1
d_call: TRBD1
clone_size: -
j_call: TRBJ1-2
cdr3_nt: TGCGCCAGCAGCGCAGGGACAGCGAATAACTATGGCTACACCTTC
cdr3_aa: CASSAGTANNYGYTF

v_call: TRBV6-5
d_call: TRBD1
clone_size: -
j_call: TRBJ1-2
cdr3_nt: TGTGCCAGCTTCGACAGGGGGCATTCGTATGGCTACACCTTC
cdr3_aa: CASFDRGHSYGYTF

v_call: TRBV19
d_call: -
clone_size: once
j_call: TRBJ2-2
cdr3_nt: TGTGCCAGTAGTATAGTGCAGGGGATCCCCGAGGAGCTGTTTTTT
cdr3_aa: CASSIVQGIPEELFF

v_call: TRBV6-5
d_call: -
clone_size: -
j_call: TRBJ1-5
cdr3_nt: TGTGCCAGCAGTTACTCAACGGGAGGCCAGCCCCAGCATTTT
cdr3_aa: CASSYSTGGQPQHF

v_call: TRBV5-1
d_call: TRBD2
clone_size: -
j_call: TRBJ2-1
cdr3_nt: TGCGCCAGCAGCTTGGGAAAGGGGAGTCAGCGGGAGAGCTCCTACAATGAGCAGTTCTTC
cdr3_aa: CASSLGKGSQRESSYNEQFF

v_call: TRBV6-5
d_call: -
clone_size: -
j_call: TRBJ2-1
cdr3_nt: TGTGCCAGTCGGACTGGGTTAGCCTACAATGAGCAGTTCTTC
cdr3_aa: CASRTGLAYNEQFF

v_call: TRBV9
d_call: TRBD1
clone_size: few
j_call: TRBJ1-2
cdr3_nt: TGTGCCAGCAGCCCCCGGACAGGGGTTGGTTCGTATGGCTACACCTTC
cdr3_aa: CASSPRTGVGSYGYTF

v_call: TRBV3-1/TRBV3-2
d_call: -
clone_size: -
j_call: TRBJ1-6
cdr3_nt: TGTGCCAGCAGCCAAGGGGGGCGGAATAATTCACCCCTCCACTTT
cdr3_aa: CASSQGGRNNSPLHF

v_call: TRBV3-1/TRBV3-2
d_call: -
clone_size: -
j_call: TRBJ1-4
cdr3_nt: TGTGCCAGCAGCCAAGGTTTCCGGAGAACTAATGAAAAACTGTTTTTT
cdr3_aa: CASSQGFRRTNEKLFF

v_call: TRBV27
d_call: -
clone_size: -
j_call: TRBJ2-1
cdr3_nt: TGTGCCAGCAGAAATTCCTCGAGGGCCAGGTACAATGAGCAGTTCTTC
cdr3_aa: CASRNSSRARYNEQFF

v_call: TRBV5-4
d_call: -
clone_size: few
j_call: TRBJ1-2
cdr3_nt: TGTGCCAGCAGCCAAACAGGGGGCTACACCTTC
cdr3_aa: CASSQTGGYTF

v_call: TRBV25-1
d_call: TRBD2
clone_size: -
j_call: TRBJ2-1
cdr3_nt: TGTGCCAGCAGTGAGACCCGCTTTGCGGGAGACAATGAGCAGTTCTTC
cdr3_aa: CASSETRFAGDNEQFF

v_call: TRBV18
d_call: -
clone_size: -
j_call: TRBJ1-1
cdr3_nt: TGTGCCAGCTCACAATCCGGGAACACTGAAGCTTTCTTT
cdr3_aa: CASSQSGNTEAFF

v_call: TRBV2
d_call: TRBD1
clone_size: -
j_call: TRBJ1-6
cdr3_nt: TGTGCCAGCAGCCCGCCGACAGGGGGCACTAATTCACCCCTCCACTTT
cdr3_aa: CASSPPTGGTNSPLHF

v_call: TRBV6-1
d_call: TRBD1
clone_size: -
j_call: TRBJ1-1
cdr3_nt: TGTGCCAGCAGTGAATTGAGGCGGACAGGGGGATCTAACACTGAAGCTTTCTTT
cdr3_aa: CASSELRRTGGSNTEAFF

v_call: TRBV5-1
d_call: TRBD1
clone_size: -
j_call: TRBJ2-3
cdr3_nt: TGCGCCAGCAGCTCTCAAGGACAGGCCAGCACAGATACGCAGTATTTT
cdr3_aa: CASSSQGQASTDTQYF

v_call: TRBV9
d_call: -
clone_size: -
j_call: TRBJ2-3
cdr3_nt: TGTGCCAGCAGCCCCAGTTCAGGAAACCTTAGGGGAACAGATACGCAGTATTTT
cdr3_aa: CASSPSSGNLRGTDTQYF

v_call: TRBV2
d_call: TRBD1
clone_size: -
j_call: TRBJ2-1
cdr3_nt: TGTGCCAGCAGCGCGGACAGGGGGCACTACAATGAGCAGTTCTTC
cdr3_aa: CASSADRGHYNEQFF

v_call: TRBV6-5
d_call: -
clone_size: -
j_call: TRBJ1-5
cdr3_nt: TGTGCCAGCAGGGACAGCTATAGCAATCAGCCCCAGCATTTT
cdr3_aa: CASRDSYSNQPQHF